A single TCR beta chain is shown here with its context. What it binds is not known. This CDR3 has 16 residues. CDR1 and CDR2 from the germline V gene are MNHEY and SMNVEV (reference sequence). This sample was taken from a study of T cells expressing NK-cell markers. At the level of the study: The eight sequenced donors comprised seven who were HCMV-seropositive and one who was seronegative. General observations from the study: Among a handful of donors, these clonotypes also ranked first in the CD3+CD56-NKG2C+ fraction.

5'RACE template switching with UMIs produced the TCR beta cDNA. One entry per CDR3 protein, without DNA, is what TCRdb gives after re-calling the 5' RACE reads. The sample table includes 550,000 to 600,000 distinct CDR3 sequences. The TCR originated in a young man in good health. The gene calls are TRBV27 and TRBJ2-3; with no DNA, the TCRdb D assignment of TRBD2 cannot be verified. Sequencing was performed on blood T cells: a sorted CD56 or NKG2C T cell subset, CD4+ or CD8+ T cells, or bulk PBMC T cells (not recorded which). The CDR3 protein is CASSALAGGPPDTQYF.